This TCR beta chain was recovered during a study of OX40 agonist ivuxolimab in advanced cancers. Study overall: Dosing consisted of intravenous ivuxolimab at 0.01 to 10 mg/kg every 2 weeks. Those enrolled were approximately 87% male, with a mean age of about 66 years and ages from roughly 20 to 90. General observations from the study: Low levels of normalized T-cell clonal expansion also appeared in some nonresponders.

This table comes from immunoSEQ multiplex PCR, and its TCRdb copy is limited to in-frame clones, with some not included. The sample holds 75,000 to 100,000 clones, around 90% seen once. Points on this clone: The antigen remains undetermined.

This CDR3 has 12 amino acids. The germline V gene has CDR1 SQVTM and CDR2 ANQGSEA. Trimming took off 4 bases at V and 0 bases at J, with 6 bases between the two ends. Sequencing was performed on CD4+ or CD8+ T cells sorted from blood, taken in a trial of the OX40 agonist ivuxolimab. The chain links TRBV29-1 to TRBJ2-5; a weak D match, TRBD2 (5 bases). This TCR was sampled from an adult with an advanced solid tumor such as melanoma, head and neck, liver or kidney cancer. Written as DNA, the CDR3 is TGCAGCGTTGTAGCGTACCAAGAGACCCAGTACTTC. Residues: CSVVAYQETQYF.